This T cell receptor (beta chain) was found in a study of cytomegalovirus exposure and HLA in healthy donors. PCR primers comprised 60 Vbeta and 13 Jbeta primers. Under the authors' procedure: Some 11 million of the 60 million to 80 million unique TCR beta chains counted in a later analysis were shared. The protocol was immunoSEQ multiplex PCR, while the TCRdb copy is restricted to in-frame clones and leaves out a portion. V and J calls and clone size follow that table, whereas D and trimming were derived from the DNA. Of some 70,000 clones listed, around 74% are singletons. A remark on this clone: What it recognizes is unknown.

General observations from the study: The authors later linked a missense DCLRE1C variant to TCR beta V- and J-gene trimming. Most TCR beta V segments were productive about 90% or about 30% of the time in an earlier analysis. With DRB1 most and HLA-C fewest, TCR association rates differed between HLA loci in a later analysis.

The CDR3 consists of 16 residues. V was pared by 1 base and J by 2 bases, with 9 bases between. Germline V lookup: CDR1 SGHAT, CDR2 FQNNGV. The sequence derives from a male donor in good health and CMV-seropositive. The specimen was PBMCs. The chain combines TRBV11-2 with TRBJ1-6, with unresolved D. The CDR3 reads CASSLVRGAYNSPLHF. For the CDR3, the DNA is TGTGCCAGCAGCTTAGTGCGGGGAGCCTATAATTCACCCCTCCACTTT.